Below are 9 T cell receptor beta chains sequenced from a single sample in a study of T cell changes during pregnancy in multiple sclerosis (dated by TCRdb to between 2018 and 2021). Library preparation employed the immunoSEQ multiplex PCR assay. Entries here come from immuneACCESS through TCRdb and include only in-frame sequences with V and J called. Some clones fail to appear in such tables; in the studies checked, an unresolved V gene covers under half of the shortfall, and the cause of the remainder is unknown. In all, the sample holds tens of thousands of clones, and approximately 91% of those were seen once. The ten largest clones represent around 0.38% of the sample. This material consisted of CD4+ T cells from peripheral blood mononuclear cells, taken in the third trimester of pregnancy. These receptors were obtained from a female donor with multiple sclerosis, enrolled in a pregnancy study.

This clone came up a few times. V gene TRBV6-1 combines with J gene TRBJ2-7; 8 nucleotides line up with TRBD1. In germline, CDR1 is MNHNS, CDR2 SASEGT. This CDR3 is built from 13 residues. V lost 6 bases and J lost 3; bases outside the gene matches: 4. CDR3 region: CASRGQAVYEQYF. The DNA of the CDR3 is TGTGCCAGCAGGGGACAGGCCGTCTACGAGCAGTACTTC.

This clone appeared once. The chain combines TRBV19 with TRBJ2-5; 8 bases fit TRBD2. The ends lost 5 bases at V and 4 bases at J; junction bases unmatched: 3. The CDR3 loop spans 13 amino acids. Germline V gene sequence: CDR1 LNHDA, CDR2 SQIVND (reference sequence). CDR3 residues: CASSASGSETQYF. The CDR3 coding sequence is TGTGCCAGTAGTGCTAGCGGGTCAGAGACCCAGTACTTC.

The rearrangement uses TRBV30 and TRBJ2-3; TRBD2 aligns across 9 bases. The V gene end was trimmed by 5 bases and the J gene end by 9 bases; junction bases not matched to a gene: 6. CDR1 and CDR2 (germline): GTSNPN, SVGIG (reference sequence). This CDR3 is 12 amino acids long. CDR3 bases: TGTGCCTGGGGGCTAGCGGGGAAGACGCAGTATTTT. Protein sequence: CAWGLAGKTQYF.

This clone was recorded a few times. This chain joins TRBV5-1 and TRBJ1-1, with 7 bases that match TRBD1. CDR3 length: 17 residues. Per germline, CDR1 SGHRS and CDR2 YFSETQ. V shed 6 bases, J shed 1 base, and the junction held 15 bases outside the gene matches. CDR3 DNA sequence: TGCGCCAGCAATCCGCGGACAGGTACCACGGAGAACACTGAAGCTTTCTTT. This sequence encodes CASNPRTGTTENTEAFF.

This clone was observed a single time. The rearrangement joins TRBV5-1 to TRBJ1-2, with D possibly being TRBD1 (6 bases). CDR3 size: 13 residues. V gave up 3 bases and J gave up 4 bases, with 10 bases separating them. CDR1 and CDR2 (germline): SGHRS, YFSETQ. The CDR3 coding sequence is TGCGCCAGCAGCTCGGACAGTTCCTATGGCTACACCTTC. Protein sequence: CASSSDSSYGYTF.

The chain couples TRBV5-1 to TRBJ2-7; no reliable D call. The CDR3 covers 13 residues. The V end was cut by 1 base, the J end by 3 bases, with 8 bases between. Germline lookup yields CDR1 SGHRS and CDR2 YFSETQ. The CDR3 spells CASSLSPGYEQYF. CDR3 coding DNA: TGCGCCAGCAGCTTGAGTCCCGGCTACGAGCAGTACTTC.

This clone was counted a few times. V usage is TRBV25-1 and J usage is TRBJ1-2; 7 bases are shared with TRBD1. Germline assignment: CDR1 MGHDK and CDR2 SYGVNS. After removal of 5 bases from V and 8 bases from J, the junction contained 14 bases not matched to a gene. The CDR3 loop spans 15 amino acids. The CDR3 sequence: CASSNTGASSGGYTF. The CDR3 DNA sequence: TGTGCCAGCAGTAACACAGGGGCCTCCTCGGGGGGCTACACCTTC.

This clone was seen just once. This chain uses TRBV10-3 with TRBJ2-1; TRBD1 matches 8 bases. Germline V gene lookup returns CDR1 ENHRY and CDR2 SYGVKD. V dropped 6 bases and J dropped 8; count of bases not matched to a gene: 9. The CDR3 is made up of 14 amino acids. CDR3 nucleotides: TGTGCCATCAGGACCGAGCAGGGGGCGGATGAGCAGTTCTTC. Protein: CAIRTEQGADEQFF.

For the CDR3, the DNA is TGCGCCAGCAGCTTGACTTCCCCTTCCTACAATGAGCAGTTCTTC. It encodes CASSLTSPSYNEQFF. J is TRBJ2-1 and V is TRBV5-1, with D unresolved. V was shortened by 1 base and J by 1 base, with 9 bases between the two germline ends. The CDR3 totals 15 residues. The V gene's germline CDR1 is SGHRS and CDR2 YFSETQ. Together with reference TRBV5-1 and TRBJ2-1, the CDR3 gives the full variable domain: KAGVTQTPRYLIKTRGQQVTLSCSPISGHRSVSWYQQTPGQGLQFLFEYFSETQRNKGNFPGRFSGRQFSNSRSEMNVSTLELGDSALYLCASSLTSPSYNEQFFGPGTRLTVL.